The following is a T cell receptor (beta chain) sequence with its context. This receptor's antigen is unknown. The record has no base qualities; no much larger clone is one base away. These data belong to a study of blood T cell repertoires in COVID-19 (dated by TCRdb to the early 2020s). In terms of the full investigation: Samples from collaborators originated in the United States, Italy and Spain and spanned both the acute and convalescent phases of COVID-19. The prospective study material was composed of cDNA or gDNA derived from T cells, B-cell-depleted T cells, or PBMCs. Deeply sampled blood TCRbeta repertoires from subjects exposed to, actively infected with, or recovered from COVID-19 were included in the dataset. The repertoires were released in a freely available public database meant as a resource for research on the immune response to SARS-CoV-2. Samples came from the ongoing ImmuneRACE study (first 160 participants) plus 1,254 subjects from 6 global collaborators. A de-identified subject ID, COVID-19 status, age in years and sex were almost always included in the sample metadata. Where available, HLA class I and class II types were taken from metadata supplied by the sample provider and were not determined by assay-based typing.

From its cysteine to its phenylalanine, the CDR3 spans 17 amino acids. The read is trimmed to its CDR3 DNA, 51 bases read in frame from base 1. The germline V gene gives CDR1 as SGHDN and CDR2 as FVKESK. V is shortened by 0 bases, J by 0 bases, and the region joining them spans 12 bases. General findings and caveats noted by the study authors: How much clinical and demographic metadata was included differed by source and by participant, and the metadata was provided uncurated.

Whole blood was collected in K2EDTA tubes by collaborating institutions according to the institutions' own protocols. For TCRbeta analysis, collaborators shipped samples in one of three forms: frozen whole blood, isolated PBMCs, or DNA extracted from either of those sample types. TCRbeta CDR3 regions were amplified from genomic DNA using the immunoSEQ Assay, a bias-controlled multiplex PCR. Processing in the source paper ran as follows. Nucleated cell counts per sample were estimated from amplification of reference gene primers within the assay. Sequence reads were collapsed and filtered to measure the absolute abundance of every unique TCRbeta CDR3 rearrangement. For each sample, productive Simpson clonality was calculated by taking the square root of Simpson's diversity index across productive rearrangements. The immuneACCESS repertoire file appears here via TCRdb, limited to in-frame rearrangements. These files lack a portion of the clones; in checked studies, under half of the deficit traces to unresolved V genes, and the cause of the others is not known. Clone size and the V and J calls come from that table; the DNA yielded D and trimming. In this sample the table shows 130,000 to 150,000 clones, about nine tenths of which occur a single time. The biggest ten clones account for 10% of the sample.

Sequenced material: peripheral blood. This chain joins TRBV14 to TRBJ1-3; the D gene is possibly TRBD1, with 6 bases matching. This TCR was recovered from a man in his fifties with active or convalescent COVID-19. This receptor carries the CDR3 CASSQDPTGVSGNTIYF. Read as DNA, the sequence is TGTGCCAGCAGCCAAGATCCGACAGGCGTCTCTGGAAACACCATATATTTT.